Presented here are 13 T cell receptor beta chains from one specimen sequenced in a study of T cell changes during pregnancy in multiple sclerosis. Assay: immunoSEQ multiplex PCR; the TCRdb copy retains only in-frame clones and omits some. The sample records 50,000 to 60,000 clones, under 95% being singletons. Material: peripheral blood, obtained after pregnancy. The receptor source for this set is a female donor in good health, enrolled as a control in a pregnancy study.

V usage is TRBV5-1 and J usage is TRBJ1-3; 7 nucleotides align to TRBD1. The ends lost 5 bases at V and 4 bases at J; junction bases unmatched: 6. The CDR3 totals 14 residues. Per the germline V gene, CDR1 is SGHRS and CDR2 is YFSETQ. In DNA, the CDR3 is TGCGCCAGCAGTTCCGGGACAGCGGGAAACACCATATATTTT. Protein: CASSSGTAGNTIYF.

The chain is built from TRBV7-9 and TRBJ1-1; D not resolved. CDR1 SEHNR and CDR2 FQNEAQ come from the germline V gene (reference sequence). CDR3 length equals 13 residues. Trimming pared 2 bases from V and 4 bases from J, leaving 8 bases between. This chain's CDR3 is CASSLLSSTEAFF. The CDR3 coding sequence is TGTGCCAGCAGCTTATTAAGTAGCACTGAAGCTTTCTTT. The full variable domain, rest sourced from reference TRBV7-9 and TRBJ1-1, is DTGVSQNPRHKITKRGQNVTFRCDPISEHNRLYWYRQTLGQGPEFLTYFQNEAQLEKSRLLSDRFSAERPKGSFSTLEIQRTEQGDSAMYLCASSLLSSTEAFFGQGTRLTVV.

CDR3 sequence (DNA): TGCGCCAGCAGCCCGCTAGGGGCCGGGGAGCTGTTTTTT. It specifies CASSPLGAGELFF. The V call is TRBV4-3, the J call TRBJ2-2, with D perhaps TRBD1 (5 bases). The germline V gene has CDR1 LGHNA and CDR2 YSLEER. The CDR3 is made up of 13 amino acids. The V and J ends lost 4 bases and 6 bases respectively, with 9 bases between them.

CDR3 in amino acids: CASSRGQPTDTQYF. In DNA, the CDR3 is TGTGCCAGCAGCCGTGGACAGCCCACAGATACGCAGTATTTT. The chain couples TRBV7-6 to TRBJ2-3, with TRBD1 as a possible D gene (6 bases). V was shortened by 5 bases and J by 2 bases, with 11 bases between the two germline ends. The CDR3 covers 14 residues. The germline V gene encodes CDR1 SGHVS and CDR2 FNYEAQ.

The table lists this clone with a count of one. The chain is built from TRBV7-8 and TRBJ2-7; 8 bases agree with TRBD2. V lost 2 bases and J lost 6; bases outside the gene matches: 6. Looked up from germline, CDR1 is SGHVS and CDR2 is FQNEAQ. The CDR3 loop spans 14 amino acids. This CDR3 reads CASSLPGLAGEQYF. In nucleotides, the CDR3 is TGTGCCAGCAGCTTACCCGGACTAGCCGGCGAGCAGTACTTC.

J is TRBJ2-1 and V is TRBV2; TRBD1 agrees at 8 bases. Germline CDR1 SNHLY, CDR2 FYNNEI. CDR3 length: 15 residues. The V gene end was trimmed by 5 bases and the J gene end by 4 bases; junction bases not matched to a gene: 7. CDR3 bases: TGTGCCAGCAGTATGGACAGGGTACTGTACAATGAGCAGTTCTTC. Translating gives CASSMDRVLYNEQFF.

V and J are TRBV6-5 and TRBJ2-7; 7 bases match TRBD1. This CDR3 spans 15 amino acids. Germline V gene lookup returns CDR1 MNHEY and CDR2 SVGAGI. The V gene end was trimmed by 6 bases and the J gene end by 1 base; junction bases not matched to a gene: 9. The CDR3: CASRLRDSPSYEQYF. CDR3 in DNA: TGTGCCAGCAGACTGAGGGACAGTCCTTCCTACGAGCAGTACTTC.

In its sample, this clone was seen once. The J gene is TRBJ1-1, the V gene TRBV30; TRBD1 matches 8 bases. The junction had 9 bases not matched to a gene; V was cut back by 4 bases and J by 5 bases. The CDR3 has 14 amino acids. CDR1 and CDR2 (germline): GTSNPN, SVGIG (reference sequence). This chain's CDR3 is CAWTVGTGGTEAFF. The CDR3 DNA sequence: TGTGCCTGGACCGTCGGGACAGGCGGAACTGAAGCTTTCTTT.

This clone was seen a handful of times. V gene TRBV18 combines with J gene TRBJ1-1; no clear D gene. Trimming shortened V by 3 bases and J by 5 bases, and 7 bases separated the two germline ends. The germline V gene has CDR1 KGHSH and CDR2 LQKENI. The CDR3 length is 12 residues. CDR3 sequence (DNA): TGTGCCAGCTCACCGGCAGGTACTGAAGCTTTCTTT. It is translated as CASSPAGTEAFF. Full variable domain (remainder filled in from reference TRBV18 and TRBJ1-1): NAGVMQNPRHLVRRRGQEARLRCSPMKGHSHVYWYRQLPEEGLKFMVYLQKENIIDESGMPKERFSAEFPKEGPSILRIQQVVRGDSAAYFCASSPAGTEAFFGQGTRLTVV.

The chain carries TRBV28 and TRBJ1-2, with D possibly TRBD1 on 6 matching bases. The CDR3 loop spans 15 amino acids. Germline V gene lookup returns CDR1 MDHEN and CDR2 SYDVKM. Trimming cost V 5 bases and J 5 bases, with 18 bases left between them. The DNA of the CDR3 is TGTGCCAGCAGTCTACGACCGGGACATCCTTATGGCTACACCTTC. Protein product: CASSLRPGHPYGYTF.

This chain links TRBV18 with TRBJ2-7; weak D call: TRBD1 (6 bases). Looked up from germline, CDR1 is KGHSH and CDR2 is LQKENI. With 3 bases removed from V and 7 bases from J, the gap between germline ends came to 16 bases. The CDR3 runs 14 residues. CDR3 residues: CASSPGTSSREQYF. In DNA, the CDR3 is TGTGCCAGCTCACCCGGGACATCCTCAAGGGAGCAGTACTTC.

In the case of this clone: Other DNA variants within this sample encode the same CDR3. J is TRBJ2-7 and V is TRBV9, with D perhaps TRBD2 (6 bases). The CDR3 covers 14 residues. Germline-derived CDR1 and CDR2 are SGDLS and YYNGEE. The ends were cut back, 2 bases at V and 5 bases at J, with 14 bases in the middle. DNA of the CDR3: TGTGCCAGCAGCGTCGTCGGAGGGGCCCACGAGCAGTACTTC. Translation: CASSVVGGAHEQYF.

Remarks on this clone: At one of its ends the junction is not consistent with the germline gene, which may arise from a read error. The J gene is TRBJ1-2, the V gene TRBV18; D unresolved. This CDR3 is 11 amino acids long. The germline CDR1 and CDR2 sequences are KGHSH and LQKENI. The CDR3 bases are TGTGCCAGCTCACCAGGAGGATTCTGTGAATTC. It encodes CASSPGGFCEF.